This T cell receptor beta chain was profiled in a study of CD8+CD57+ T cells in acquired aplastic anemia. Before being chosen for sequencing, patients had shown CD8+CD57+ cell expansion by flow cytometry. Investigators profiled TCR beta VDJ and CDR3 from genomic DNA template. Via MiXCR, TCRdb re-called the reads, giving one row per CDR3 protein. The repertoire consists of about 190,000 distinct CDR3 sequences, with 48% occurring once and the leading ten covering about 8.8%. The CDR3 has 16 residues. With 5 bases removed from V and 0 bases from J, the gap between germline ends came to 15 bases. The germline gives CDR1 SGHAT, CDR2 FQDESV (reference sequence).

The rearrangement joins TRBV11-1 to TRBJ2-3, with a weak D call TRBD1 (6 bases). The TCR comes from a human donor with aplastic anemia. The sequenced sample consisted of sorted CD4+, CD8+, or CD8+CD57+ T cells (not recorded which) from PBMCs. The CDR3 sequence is CASSPRRTGSTDTQYF. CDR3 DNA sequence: TGTGCCAGCAGCCCCCGCCGAACAGGGAGCACAGATACGCAGTATTTT.